This is a list of T cell receptor beta chains from one sample in a study of early T cells in non-severe SARS-CoV-2 infection. TCRdb re-derived calls from the 5' RACE reads in MiXCR, one entry per CDR3 protein. The profile shows about 52,000 distinct CDR3 sequences, approximately 11% of them singletons. Sequencing input: whole blood. Receptors originate from an adult who was a healthcare worker with PCR-confirmed SARS-CoV-2 infection or an uninfected control (not recorded which). CDR3s include the opening cysteine and the closing phenylalanine or tryptophan. The order of the fields is clone size, D gene, V gene, J gene, CDR3 protein, CDR3 DNA. A D gene is named only where the DNA matches it firmly. The size entry is marked missing in some rows and otherwise reads once, few, many or a size class.

clone_size: many
d_call: -
v_call: TRBV18
j_call: TRBJ2-7
cdr3_aa: CASSPQGSFEQYF
cdr3_nt: TGTGCCAGCTCACCACAGGGTTCTTTCGAGCAGTACTTC

clone_size: many
d_call: TRBD2
v_call: TRBV24-1
j_call: TRBJ2-5
cdr3_aa: CATGLAGGSETQYF
cdr3_nt: TGTGCCACTGGACTAGCGGGAGGTTCTGAGACCCAGTACTTC

clone_size: -
d_call: -
v_call: TRBV12-3/TRBV12-4
j_call: TRBJ1-1
cdr3_aa: CASSLGSGWTEAFF
cdr3_nt: TGTGCCAGCAGTTTAGGATCAGGGTGGACTGAAGCTTTCTTT

clone_size: many
d_call: TRBD1
v_call: TRBV28
j_call: TRBJ2-1
cdr3_aa: CASSQGGESYNEQFF
cdr3_nt: TGTGCCAGCAGTCAAGGGGGCGAATCCTACAATGAGCAGTTCTTC

clone_size: few
d_call: -
v_call: TRBV30
j_call: TRBJ1-2
cdr3_aa: CAWDDFNYGYTF
cdr3_nt: TGTGCCTGGGACGACTTTAACTATGGCTACACCTTC

clone_size: medium-sized
d_call: TRBD1
v_call: TRBV7-6
j_call: TRBJ2-1
cdr3_aa: CASSLGQGPTYNEQFF
cdr3_nt: TGTGCCAGCAGCCTTGGACAGGGTCCGACCTACAATGAGCAGTTCTTC

clone_size: -
d_call: -
v_call: TRBV29-1
j_call: TRBJ1-1
cdr3_aa: CSVEDGDSEAFF
cdr3_nt: TGCAGCGTTGAAGATGGAGACAGTGAAGCTTTCTTT

clone_size: -
d_call: -
v_call: TRBV7-8
j_call: TRBJ2-3
cdr3_aa: CASSSTIGEWAADTQYF
cdr3_nt: TGTGCCAGCAGCTCTACGATCGGGGAGTGGGCGGCAGATACGCAGTATTTT

clone_size: many
d_call: -
v_call: TRBV9
j_call: TRBJ2-1
cdr3_aa: CASSASVGANEQFF
cdr3_nt: TGTGCCAGCAGCGCGTCCGTGGGGGCTAATGAGCAGTTCTTC

clone_size: many
d_call: -
v_call: TRBV20-1
j_call: TRBJ1-5
cdr3_aa: CSARGGAYQPQHF
cdr3_nt: TGCAGTGCTAGAGGGGGGGCTTATCAGCCCCAGCATTTT

clone_size: medium-sized
d_call: -
v_call: TRBV11-2
j_call: TRBJ2-7
cdr3_aa: CASSALKTPEQYF
cdr3_nt: TGTGCCAGCAGCGCCTTGAAGACACCCGAGCAGTACTTC

clone_size: -
d_call: -
v_call: TRBV7-2
j_call: TRBJ2-7
cdr3_aa: CASSYRRTSYEQYF
cdr3_nt: TGTGCCAGCAGCTATCGACGGACTTCCTACGAGCAGTACTTC

clone_size: many
d_call: -
v_call: TRBV28
j_call: TRBJ2-5
cdr3_aa: CASSQRLGRQETQYF
cdr3_nt: TGTGCCAGCAGTCAACGTCTAGGCAGGCAAGAGACCCAGTACTTC

clone_size: -
d_call: -
v_call: TRBV19
j_call: TRBJ1-1
cdr3_aa: CASSINLNTEAFF
cdr3_nt: TGTGCCAGTAGTATAAATTTGAACACTGAAGCTTTCTTT

clone_size: medium-sized
d_call: -
v_call: TRBV5-4
j_call: TRBJ1-6
cdr3_aa: CASSLVIDPSSPLHF
cdr3_nt: TGTGCCAGCAGCCTCGTTATTGATCCTAGTTCACCCCTCCACTTT

clone_size: few
d_call: -
v_call: TRBV4-3
j_call: TRBJ2-1
cdr3_aa: CASSQGGGPQFF
cdr3_nt: TGCGCCAGCAGCCAAGGAGGGGGACCCCAGTTCTTC

clone_size: many
d_call: TRBD1
v_call: TRBV20-1
j_call: TRBJ2-7
cdr3_aa: CSAQQGVTYEQYF
cdr3_nt: TGCAGTGCCCAACAGGGGGTTACCTACGAGCAGTACTTC

clone_size: many
d_call: -
v_call: TRBV12-3/TRBV12-4
j_call: TRBJ1-2
cdr3_aa: CASSSNSGGQGYTF
cdr3_nt: TGTGCCAGCAGTTCCAATTCGGGAGGACAAGGCTACACCTTC

clone_size: -
d_call: TRBD1
v_call: TRBV12-3/TRBV12-4
j_call: TRBJ1-6
cdr3_aa: CASSRDRVPFIVNNSPLHF
cdr3_nt: TGTGCCAGCAGTCGGGACAGGGTCCCGTTCATCGTGAATAATTCACCCCTCCACTTT

clone_size: few
d_call: TRBD2
v_call: TRBV28
j_call: TRBJ2-5
cdr3_aa: CASSWGLASGSYQETQYF
cdr3_nt: TGTGCCAGCAGTTGGGGTCTGGCTAGCGGGAGTTATCAAGAGACCCAGTACTTC

clone_size: -
d_call: TRBD2
v_call: TRBV7-9
j_call: TRBJ2-7
cdr3_aa: CASSRAPGLAGGPIHEQYF
cdr3_nt: TGTGCCAGCAGCCGCGCTCCGGGACTAGCGGGAGGGCCCATCCACGAGCAGTACTTC

clone_size: -
d_call: TRBD2
v_call: TRBV7-2
j_call: TRBJ2-7
cdr3_aa: CASRTTSGAYEQYF
cdr3_nt: TGTGCCAGCAGAACGACTAGCGGGGCCTACGAGCAGTACTTC

clone_size: few
d_call: -
v_call: TRBV20-1
j_call: TRBJ2-2
cdr3_aa: CSARQGGVTGELFF
cdr3_nt: TGCAGTGCTCGACAGGGAGGGGTAACCGGGGAGCTGTTTTTT

clone_size: few
d_call: -
v_call: TRBV7-9
j_call: TRBJ2-5
cdr3_aa: CASSLKMSRLETQYF
cdr3_nt: TGTGCCAGCAGCTTAAAGATGTCCCGCCTCGAGACCCAGTACTTC

clone_size: many
d_call: -
v_call: TRBV7-2
j_call: TRBJ2-2
cdr3_aa: CASSPDSTITGELFF
cdr3_nt: TGTGCCAGCAGCCCGGACAGTACAATCACCGGGGAGCTGTTTTTT

clone_size: many
d_call: -
v_call: TRBV6-1
j_call: TRBJ1-3
cdr3_aa: CASSTKPGNTIYF
cdr3_nt: TGTGCCAGCAGTACAAAACCTGGAAACACCATATATTTT

clone_size: many
d_call: -
v_call: TRBV9
j_call: TRBJ2-3
cdr3_aa: CASSVATHTQYF
cdr3_nt: TGTGCCAGCAGCGTAGCCACCCATACGCAGTATTTT

clone_size: -
d_call: -
v_call: TRBV12-3/TRBV12-4
j_call: TRBJ2-6
cdr3_aa: CASRYSTGSSGANVLTF
cdr3_nt: TGTGCCAGCAGATACTCCACAGGGAGCTCTGGGGCCAACGTCCTGACTTTC

clone_size: -
d_call: TRBD1
v_call: TRBV4-3
j_call: TRBJ1-1
cdr3_aa: CASSQGTGYPNTEAFF
cdr3_nt: TGCGCCAGCAGCCAAGGGACAGGGTACCCGAACACTGAAGCTTTCTTT

clone_size: few
d_call: TRBD1
v_call: TRBV10-3
j_call: TRBJ1-1
cdr3_aa: CAIRVDRGFTEAFF
cdr3_nt: TGTGCCATCCGCGTTGACAGGGGGTTCACTGAAGCTTTCTTT

clone_size: -
d_call: -
v_call: TRBV6-6
j_call: TRBJ2-2
cdr3_aa: CASSYSTPGRTGELFF
cdr3_nt: TGTGCCAGCAGTTACTCCACCCCGGGGAGGACCGGGGAGCTGTTTTTT

clone_size: many
d_call: -
v_call: TRBV7-3
j_call: TRBJ2-1
cdr3_aa: CASSSAPGPYNEQFF
cdr3_nt: TGTGCCAGCAGCTCAGCTCCGGGTCCCTACAATGAGCAGTTCTTC

clone_size: few
d_call: -
v_call: TRBV6-1
j_call: TRBJ1-2
cdr3_aa: CASSDTGRGAHGYTF
cdr3_nt: TGTGCCAGCAGTGACACTGGGAGGGGGGCGCATGGCTACACCTTC

clone_size: few
d_call: -
v_call: TRBV28
j_call: TRBJ1-6
cdr3_aa: CASSGAGNSPLHF
cdr3_nt: TGTGCCAGCAGCGGGGCGGGTAATTCACCCCTCCACTTT

clone_size: many
d_call: -
v_call: TRBV4-2
j_call: TRBJ1-1
cdr3_aa: CASSQDLGQLNTEAFF
cdr3_nt: TGTGCCAGCAGCCAAGATTTAGGGCAGTTGAACACTGAAGCTTTCTTT

clone_size: many
d_call: TRBD2
v_call: TRBV11-2
j_call: TRBJ2-1
cdr3_aa: CASSPTYSGSSYNEQFF
cdr3_nt: TGTGCCAGCAGCCCAACCTATAGCGGGAGCTCCTACAATGAGCAGTTCTTC

clone_size: -
d_call: -
v_call: TRBV20-1
j_call: TRBJ2-3
cdr3_aa: CSARDARGASTDTKYF
cdr3_nt: TGCAGTGCTAGAGATGCCAGGGGGGCTAGCACAGATACGAAGTATTTT

clone_size: few
d_call: -
v_call: TRBV7-9
j_call: TRBJ2-7
cdr3_aa: CASSLAVFGTEQYF
cdr3_nt: TGTGCCAGCAGCTTAGCGGTTTTCGGTACCGAGCAGTACTTC

clone_size: many
d_call: -
v_call: TRBV7-8
j_call: TRBJ1-3
cdr3_aa: CASSPGRVSGNTIYF
cdr3_nt: TGTGCCAGCAGCCCAGGGAGGGTCTCTGGAAACACCATATATTTT

clone_size: few
d_call: -
v_call: TRBV30
j_call: TRBJ1-2
cdr3_aa: CALDTGIGYTF
cdr3_nt: TGTGCCCTCGACACAGGGATAGGCTACACCTTC

clone_size: few
d_call: -
v_call: TRBV7-2
j_call: TRBJ2-3
cdr3_aa: CASSQGGPDTQYF
cdr3_nt: TGTGCCAGCAGCCAGGGGGGTCCAGATACGCAGTATTTT

clone_size: -
d_call: -
v_call: TRBV20-1
j_call: TRBJ1-1
cdr3_aa: CSARRTVGEAFF
cdr3_nt: TGCAGTGCTAGAAGGACAGTAGGTGAAGCTTTCTTT

clone_size: many
d_call: TRBD2
v_call: TRBV4-2
j_call: TRBJ2-7
cdr3_aa: CASSPPTSGMHEQYF
cdr3_nt: TGTGCCAGCAGCCCTCCGACTAGCGGGATGCACGAGCAGTACTTC

clone_size: many
d_call: -
v_call: TRBV6-6
j_call: TRBJ1-1
cdr3_aa: CASSPTASNEAFF
cdr3_nt: TGTGCCAGCAGCCCGACAGCTTCCAATGAAGCTTTCTTT

clone_size: many
d_call: TRBD1
v_call: TRBV11-2
j_call: TRBJ2-5
cdr3_aa: CASSLRMLDRGRGETQYF
cdr3_nt: TGTGCCAGCAGCTTACGCATGCTCGACAGGGGGCGAGGAGAGACCCAGTACTTC

clone_size: few
d_call: -
v_call: TRBV12-3/TRBV12-4
j_call: TRBJ2-5
cdr3_aa: CASSLGGRQGDSQYF
cdr3_nt: TGTGCCAGCAGTTTAGGGGGGAGGCAGGGAGATTCCCAGTACTTC

clone_size: many
d_call: -
v_call: TRBV6-1
j_call: TRBJ1-3
cdr3_aa: CASSEDRNSGNTIYF
cdr3_nt: TGTGCCAGCAGTGAGGACAGAAACTCTGGAAACACCATATATTTT

clone_size: once
d_call: -
v_call: TRBV10-3
j_call: TRBJ1-6
cdr3_aa: CAISEYINSPLHF
cdr3_nt: TGTGCCATCAGTGAGTACATTAATTCACCTCTCCACTTT

clone_size: few
d_call: -
v_call: TRBV28
j_call: TRBJ2-7
cdr3_aa: CASSFLTRRFYEQYF
cdr3_nt: TGTGCCAGCAGCTTCCTGACTAGAAGGTTCTACGAGCAGTACTTC

clone_size: many
d_call: TRBD2
v_call: TRBV6-2/TRBV6-3
j_call: TRBJ2-2
cdr3_aa: CASTLAGVANTGELFF
cdr3_nt: TGTGCCAGCACATTGGCGGGAGTAGCTAACACCGGGGAGCTGTTTTTT

clone_size: few
d_call: TRBD2
v_call: TRBV20-1
j_call: TRBJ2-1
cdr3_aa: CSARDMERGDYNEQFF
cdr3_nt: TGCAGTGCTAGAGATATGGAGCGGGGGGACTACAATGAGCAGTTCTTC

clone_size: few
d_call: -
v_call: TRBV4-2
j_call: TRBJ2-6
cdr3_aa: CASSQEVDSGANVLTF
cdr3_nt: TGTGCCAGCAGCCAAGAGGTGGACTCTGGGGCCAACGTCCTGACTTTC

clone_size: few
d_call: -
v_call: TRBV18
j_call: TRBJ2-1
cdr3_aa: CASSPPIITNEQFF
cdr3_nt: TGTGCCAGCTCACCACCAATAATCACGAATGAGCAGTTCTTC

clone_size: -
d_call: -
v_call: TRBV6-4
j_call: TRBJ1-1
cdr3_aa: CASSPDSEGTEAFF
cdr3_nt: TGTGCCAGCAGTCCCGACAGCGAAGGGACTGAAGCTTTCTTT

clone_size: many
d_call: -
v_call: TRBV4-3
j_call: TRBJ1-4
cdr3_aa: CASSQDARRELFF
cdr3_nt: TGCGCCAGCAGCCAAGATGCGCGCAGGGAACTGTTTTTT